What follows is one T cell receptor beta chain and its context. The sample belongs to a study of blood T cell repertoires in COVID-19. Whole-study context: The United States, Italy and Spain provided the acute and convalescent COVID-19 samples.

Assay used: immunoSEQ multiplex PCR; TCRdb lists only in-frame clones, some missing. The sample includes 200,000 to 250,000 clones, approximately 78% of them seen just once. There are 16 residues in the CDR3. The germline V gene encodes CDR1 SNHLY and CDR2 FYNNEI. V lost 7 bases, J lost 2 bases, and 7 bases stayed unmatched. Enrolment of Seattle patients took place during active infection, and they were followed longitudinally. This rearrangement joins TRBV2 to TRBJ2-2; TRBD2 agrees at 10 bases. This receptor was identified in a woman of 80 years or more with COVID-19, enrolled during active disease. Sequenced material: peripheral blood. CDR3 in amino acids: CASTGRLAGNTGELFF. Written as DNA, the CDR3 is TGTGCCAGCACAGGGAGACTAGCGGGTAACACCGGGGAGCTGTTTTTT.